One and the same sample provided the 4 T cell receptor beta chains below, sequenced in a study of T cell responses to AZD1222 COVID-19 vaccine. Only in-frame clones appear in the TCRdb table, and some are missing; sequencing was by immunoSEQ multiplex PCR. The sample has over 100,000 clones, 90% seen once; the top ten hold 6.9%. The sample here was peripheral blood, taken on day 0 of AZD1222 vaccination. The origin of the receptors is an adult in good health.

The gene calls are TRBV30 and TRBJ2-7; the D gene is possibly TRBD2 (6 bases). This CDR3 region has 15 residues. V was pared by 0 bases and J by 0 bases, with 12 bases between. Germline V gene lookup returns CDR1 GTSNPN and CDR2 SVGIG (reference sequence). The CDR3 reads CAWSVGGMSSYEQYF. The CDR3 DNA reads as TGTGCCTGGAGTGTTGGCGGGATGAGCTCCTACGAGCAGTACTTC.

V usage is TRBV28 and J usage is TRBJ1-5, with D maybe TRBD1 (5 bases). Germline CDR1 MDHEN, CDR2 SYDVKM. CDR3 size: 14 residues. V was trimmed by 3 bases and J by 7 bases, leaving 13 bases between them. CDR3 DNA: TGTGCCAGCAGTTTCGGCCAGGGTGGACAGCCCCAGCATTTT. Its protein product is CASSFGQGGQPQHF.

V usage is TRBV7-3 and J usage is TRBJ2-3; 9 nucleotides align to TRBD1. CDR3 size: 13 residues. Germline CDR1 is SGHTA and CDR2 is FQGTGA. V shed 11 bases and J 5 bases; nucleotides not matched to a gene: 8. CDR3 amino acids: CASTDRGVDTQYF. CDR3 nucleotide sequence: TGTGCCTCTACGGACAGGGGAGTAGATACGCAGTATTTT.

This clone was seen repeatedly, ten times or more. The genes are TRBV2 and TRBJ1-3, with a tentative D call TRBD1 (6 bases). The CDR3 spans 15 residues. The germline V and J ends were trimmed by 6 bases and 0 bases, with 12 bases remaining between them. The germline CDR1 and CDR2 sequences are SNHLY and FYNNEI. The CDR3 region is CASRTGIFSGNTIYF. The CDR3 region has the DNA TGTGCCAGCAGGACAGGAATCTTCTCTGGAAACACCATATATTTT.